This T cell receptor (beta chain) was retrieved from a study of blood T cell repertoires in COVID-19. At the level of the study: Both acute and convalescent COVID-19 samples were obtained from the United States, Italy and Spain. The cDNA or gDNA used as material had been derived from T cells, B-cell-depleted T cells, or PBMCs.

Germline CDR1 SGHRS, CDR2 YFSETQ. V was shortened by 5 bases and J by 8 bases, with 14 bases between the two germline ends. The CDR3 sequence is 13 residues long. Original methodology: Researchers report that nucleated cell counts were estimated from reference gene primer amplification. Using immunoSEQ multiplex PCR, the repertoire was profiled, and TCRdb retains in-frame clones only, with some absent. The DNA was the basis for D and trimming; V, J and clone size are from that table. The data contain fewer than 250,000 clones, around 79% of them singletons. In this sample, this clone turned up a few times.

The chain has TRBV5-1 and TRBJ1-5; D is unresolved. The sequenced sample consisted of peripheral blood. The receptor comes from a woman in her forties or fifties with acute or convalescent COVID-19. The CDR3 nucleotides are TGCGCCAGCAGTCCTGGGCCGGGAGAGCCCCAGCATTTT. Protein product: CASSPGPGEPQHF.